This T cell receptor (beta chain) was retrieved from a study of Ad26.COV2.S vaccination and SARS-CoV-2 variants. The study, taken as a whole, reports: Placebo recipients and vaccine recipients were similar in non-spike TCR breadth. The breadth of spike-specific CD8+ and CD4+ T cell responses after vaccination was reportedly substantial. Possibly, TCR breadth and depth analyses underestimated total T cell responses. Vaccine recipients showed a spike-specific TCR breadth that was higher than in placebo recipients.

The CDR3 totals 16 residues. Trimming cost V 0 bases and J 7 bases, with 16 bases left between them. Germline V gene lookup returns CDR1 ENHRY and CDR2 SYGVKD. TCRdb's copy holds only in-frame clones and misses some; the assay was immunoSEQ multiplex PCR. The sample has more than 120,000 clones; just over 85% are singletons. Concerning this clone itself: The antigen remains undetermined.

This sample comprised peripheral blood, obtained after recovery from COVID-19. The chain is built from TRBV10-3 and TRBJ2-1; possibly TRBD2 for D (5 bases). The origin of this receptor is a human donor who had recovered from COVID-19. The CDR3 nucleotides are TGTGCCATCAGTGAGTCCGGGGAAGGTTTAAAGAATGAGCAGTTCTTC. It translates to CAISESGEGLKNEQFF.